The present T cell receptor (beta chain) was sequenced within a study of OX40 agonist ivuxolimab in advanced cancers. Study-wide context: Recorded diagnoses for dose-escalation patients were hepatocellular carcinoma, melanoma, renal cell or head and neck cancer.

Repertoires were generated with immunoSEQ multiplex PCR, while TCRdb's copy carries only in-frame clones and drops some. The sample yields tens of thousands of clones, 82% seen once. Only one count was recorded for this clone. The TCR was taken from an adult with an advanced solid tumor such as melanoma, head and neck, liver or kidney cancer. The specimen comprised CD4+ or CD8+ T cells sorted from blood, sampled in a trial of the OX40 agonist ivuxolimab.

The CDR3 coding sequence is TGTGCCAGCAGTCCCCGTACACGGAGCTCTGGAAACACCATATATTTT. Translated: CASSPRTRSSGNTIYF. The chain combines TRBV27 with TRBJ1-3; no definite D call. Trimming left V 5 bases short and J 0 bases short, with 14 bases between. The V gene's germline CDR1 is MNHEY and CDR2 SMNVEV (reference sequence). The CDR3 runs 16 residues.